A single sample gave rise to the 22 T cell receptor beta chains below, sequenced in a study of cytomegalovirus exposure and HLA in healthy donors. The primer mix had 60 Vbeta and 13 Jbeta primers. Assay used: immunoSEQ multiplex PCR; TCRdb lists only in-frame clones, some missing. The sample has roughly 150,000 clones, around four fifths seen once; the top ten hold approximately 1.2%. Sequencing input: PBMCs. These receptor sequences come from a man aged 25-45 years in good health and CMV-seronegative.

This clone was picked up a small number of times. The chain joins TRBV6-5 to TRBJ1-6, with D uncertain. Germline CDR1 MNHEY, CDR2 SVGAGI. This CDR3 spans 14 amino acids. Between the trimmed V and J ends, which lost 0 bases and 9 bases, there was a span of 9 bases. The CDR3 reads CASSYSREASPLHF. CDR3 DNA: TGTGCCAGCAGTTACTCGAGGGAGGCTTCACCCCTCCACTTT.

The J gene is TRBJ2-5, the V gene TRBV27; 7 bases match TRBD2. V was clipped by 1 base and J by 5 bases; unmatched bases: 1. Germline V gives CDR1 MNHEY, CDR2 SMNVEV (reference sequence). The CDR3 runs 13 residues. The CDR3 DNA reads TGTGCCAGCAGTTTATGGCGGGGGGAGACCCAGTACTTC. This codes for CASSLWRGETQYF.

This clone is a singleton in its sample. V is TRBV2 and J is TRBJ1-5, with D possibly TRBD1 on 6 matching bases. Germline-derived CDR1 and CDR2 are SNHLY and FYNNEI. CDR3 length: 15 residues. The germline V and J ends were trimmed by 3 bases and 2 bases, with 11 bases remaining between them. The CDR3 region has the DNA TGTGCCAGCAGTGAGCAGGGGAATCGCAATCAGCCCCAGCATTTT. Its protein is CASSEQGNRNQPQHF.

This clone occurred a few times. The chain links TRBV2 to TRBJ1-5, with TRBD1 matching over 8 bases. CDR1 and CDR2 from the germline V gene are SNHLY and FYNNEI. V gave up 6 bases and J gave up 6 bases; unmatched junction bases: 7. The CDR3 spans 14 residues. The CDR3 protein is CASSAGQGGQPQHF. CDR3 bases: TGTGCCAGCAGCGCTGGACAGGGTGGTCAGCCCCAGCATTTT. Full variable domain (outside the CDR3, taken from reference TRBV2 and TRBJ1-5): EPEVTQTPSHQVTQMGQEVILRCVPISNHLYFYWYRQILGQKVEFLVSFYNNEISEKSEIFDDQFSVERPDGSNFTLKIRSTKLEDSAMYFCASSAGQGGQPQHFGDGTRLSIL.

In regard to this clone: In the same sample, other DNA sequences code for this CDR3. CDR3 nucleotide sequence: TGCGCCAGCAGCCAAGAAGGAACCGGGGATTCACCCCTCCACTTT. The encoded protein is CASSQEGTGDSPLHF. The J gene is TRBJ1-6, the V gene TRBV4-1; D is uncertain. CDR3 length equals 15 residues. Trimming left V 0 bases short and J 8 bases short, with 11 bases between. Germline V gives CDR1 MGHRA, CDR2 YSYEKL.

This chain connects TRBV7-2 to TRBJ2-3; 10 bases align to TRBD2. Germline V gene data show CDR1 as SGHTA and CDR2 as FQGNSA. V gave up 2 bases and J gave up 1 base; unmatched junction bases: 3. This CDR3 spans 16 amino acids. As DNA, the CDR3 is TGTGCCAGCAGCTTATCTAGCGGGGGCCGCACAGATACGCAGTATTTT. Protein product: CASSLSSGGRTDTQYF. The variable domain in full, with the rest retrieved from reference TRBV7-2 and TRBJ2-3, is GAGVSQSPSNKVTEKGKDVELRCDPISGHTALYWYRQSLGQGLEFLIYFQGNSAPDKSGLPSDRFSAERTGGSVSTLTIQRTQQEDSAVYLCASSLSSGGRTDTQYFGPGTRLTVL.

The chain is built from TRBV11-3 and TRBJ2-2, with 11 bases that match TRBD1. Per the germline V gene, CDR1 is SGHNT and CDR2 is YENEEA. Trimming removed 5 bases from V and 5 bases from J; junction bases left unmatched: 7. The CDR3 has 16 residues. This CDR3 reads CASSLAGTGGTGELFF. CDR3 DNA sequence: TGTGCCAGCAGCCTAGCGGGGACAGGGGGAACCGGGGAGCTGTTTTTT.

The CDR3: CASSLSRDSYQPQHF. CDR3 DNA sequence: TGTGCCAGCAGTTTGTCCCGGGACAGTTATCAGCCCCAGCATTTT. The chain joins TRBV28 to TRBJ1-5, with 7 bases matching TRBD1. The germline V gene has CDR1 MDHEN and CDR2 SYDVKM. CDR3 size: 15 residues. With 3 bases clipped from V and 5 bases from J, the junction kept 7 bases outside the gene matches.

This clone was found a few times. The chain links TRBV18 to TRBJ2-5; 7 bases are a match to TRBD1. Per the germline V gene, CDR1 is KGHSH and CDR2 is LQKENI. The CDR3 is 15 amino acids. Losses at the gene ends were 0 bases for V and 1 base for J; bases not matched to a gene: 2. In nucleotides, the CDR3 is TGTGCCAGCTCACCACCGGGACAGACCCAAGAGACCCAGTACTTC. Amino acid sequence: CASSPPGQTQETQYF.

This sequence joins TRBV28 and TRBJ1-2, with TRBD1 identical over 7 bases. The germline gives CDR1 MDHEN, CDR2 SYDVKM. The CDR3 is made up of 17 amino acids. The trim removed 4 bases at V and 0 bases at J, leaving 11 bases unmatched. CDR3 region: CASSSPEAGTANYGYTF. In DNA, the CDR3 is TGTGCCAGCAGTTCGCCCGAGGCCGGGACAGCTAACTATGGCTACACCTTC.

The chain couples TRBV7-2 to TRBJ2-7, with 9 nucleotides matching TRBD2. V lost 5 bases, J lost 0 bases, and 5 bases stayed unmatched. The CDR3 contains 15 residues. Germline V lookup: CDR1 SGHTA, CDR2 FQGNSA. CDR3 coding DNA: TGTGCCAGCAGCCCTCCGCGGGGGGGCTCCTACGAGCAGTACTTC. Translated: CASSPPRGGSYEQYF.

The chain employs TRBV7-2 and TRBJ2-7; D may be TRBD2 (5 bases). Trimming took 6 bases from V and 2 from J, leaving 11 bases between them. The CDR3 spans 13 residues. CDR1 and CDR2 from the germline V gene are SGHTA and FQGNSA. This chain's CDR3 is CASSVGVTYEQYF. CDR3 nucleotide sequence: TGTGCCAGCAGTGTCGGGGTGACCTACGAGCAGTACTTC.

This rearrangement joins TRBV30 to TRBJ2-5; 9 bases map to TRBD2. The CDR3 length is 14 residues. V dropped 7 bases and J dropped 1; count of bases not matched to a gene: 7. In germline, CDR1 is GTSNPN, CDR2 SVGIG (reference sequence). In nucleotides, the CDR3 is TGTGCCTCCAGGACTAGCGACATCCAAGAGACCCAGTACTTC. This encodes CASRTSDIQETQYF.

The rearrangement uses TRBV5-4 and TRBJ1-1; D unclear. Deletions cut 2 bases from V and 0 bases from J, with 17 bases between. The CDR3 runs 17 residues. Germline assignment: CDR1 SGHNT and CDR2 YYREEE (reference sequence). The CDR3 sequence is CASSLVDGWRMNTEAFF. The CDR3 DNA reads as TGTGCCAGCAGCTTAGTCGACGGGTGGCGGATGAACACTGAAGCTTTCTTT.

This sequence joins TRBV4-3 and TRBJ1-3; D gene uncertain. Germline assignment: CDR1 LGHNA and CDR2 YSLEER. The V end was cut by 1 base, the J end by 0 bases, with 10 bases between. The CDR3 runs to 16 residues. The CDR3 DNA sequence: TGCGCCAGCAGCCAAGGGGCACAAATCTCTGGAAACACCATATATTTT. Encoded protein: CASSQGAQISGNTIYF.

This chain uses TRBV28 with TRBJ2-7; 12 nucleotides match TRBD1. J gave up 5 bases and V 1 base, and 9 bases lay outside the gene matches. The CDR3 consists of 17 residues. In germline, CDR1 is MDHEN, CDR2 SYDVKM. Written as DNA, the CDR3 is TGTGCCAGCAGTTTATATGGAGTGGGGACAGGGGGCCACGAGCAGTACTTC. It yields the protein CASSLYGVGTGGHEQYF.

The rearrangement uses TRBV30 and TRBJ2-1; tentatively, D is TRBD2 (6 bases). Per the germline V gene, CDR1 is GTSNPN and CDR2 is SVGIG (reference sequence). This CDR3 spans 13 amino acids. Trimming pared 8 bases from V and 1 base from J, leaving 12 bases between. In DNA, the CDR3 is TGTGCCGGATCGGGAGCATCCTACAATGAGCAGTTCTTC. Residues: CAGSGASYNEQFF.

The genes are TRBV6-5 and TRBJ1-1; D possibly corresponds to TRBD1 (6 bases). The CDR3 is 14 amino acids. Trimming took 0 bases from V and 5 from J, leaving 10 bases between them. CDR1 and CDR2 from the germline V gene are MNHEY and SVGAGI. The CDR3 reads CASSYSTGLTEAFF. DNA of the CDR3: TGTGCCAGCAGTTACTCAACAGGGCTTACTGAAGCTTTCTTT.

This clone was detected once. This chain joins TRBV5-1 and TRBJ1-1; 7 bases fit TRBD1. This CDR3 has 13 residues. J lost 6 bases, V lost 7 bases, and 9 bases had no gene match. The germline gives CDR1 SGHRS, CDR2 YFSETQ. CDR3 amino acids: CASADPGGPEAFF. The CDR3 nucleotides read TGCGCCAGCGCGGACCCAGGGGGGCCTGAAGCTTTCTTT.

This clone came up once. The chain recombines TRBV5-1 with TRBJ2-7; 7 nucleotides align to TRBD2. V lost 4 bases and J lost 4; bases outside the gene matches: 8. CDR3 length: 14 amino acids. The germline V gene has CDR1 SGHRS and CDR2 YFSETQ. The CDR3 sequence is CASSPSGVKYEQYF. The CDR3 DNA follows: TGCGCCAGCAGCCCCAGCGGGGTTAAATACGAGCAGTACTTC.

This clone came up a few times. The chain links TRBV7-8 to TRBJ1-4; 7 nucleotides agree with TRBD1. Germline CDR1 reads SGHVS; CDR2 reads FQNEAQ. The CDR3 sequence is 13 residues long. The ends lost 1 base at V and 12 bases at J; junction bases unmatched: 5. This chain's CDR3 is CASSLVITGELFF. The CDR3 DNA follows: TGTGCCAGCAGCTTAGTTATTACAGGGGAACTGTTTTTT. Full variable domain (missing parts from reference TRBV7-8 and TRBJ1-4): GAGVSQSPRYKVAKRGQDVALRCDPISGHVSLFWYQQALGQGPEFLTYFQNEAQLDKSGLPSDRFFAERPEGSVSTLKIQRTQQEDSAVYLCASSLVITGELFFGSGTQLSVL.

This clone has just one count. This CDR3 reads CASSPGQISNQPQHF. CDR3 coding DNA: TGTGCCAGCAGCCCGGGACAGATTAGCAATCAGCCCCAGCATTTT. The J gene is TRBJ1-5, the V gene TRBV7-9, with 7 nucleotides matching TRBD1. CDR3 length equals 15 residues. The V segment lost 5 bases and the J segment 0 bases; nucleotides outside the gene matches: 4. Germline V gives CDR1 SEHNR, CDR2 FQNEAQ (reference sequence).